This T cell receptor (beta chain) was profiled in a study of molecular identifiers for immune sequencing clone quantification. Overall study context: The replicate experiment used RNA from 20,000 or 100,000 naive CD8 cells. This RNA was split into five aliquots, and four of them were sequenced. General observations from the study: Identical barcode-sharing TCR molecules could lead to underestimated sizes for highly expanded clones.

This CDR3 spans 12 amino acids. Trimming stripped 5 bases from V and 4 bases from J, with 6 bases between. Germline lookup yields CDR1 SEHNR and CDR2 FQNEAQ (reference sequence). This clonotype is categorized as medium-sized. Its target is not known. Using 10%, 30% or 50% RNA, naive CD8 libraries were derived from approximately 20,000 to 1,000,000 sorted cells. Generation of bulk TCR libraries relied on previously described methods and listed TCR primers. TCRdb reprocessed the PCR reads with MiXCR, giving one entry per CDR3 protein. Among under 11,000 distinct CDR3 sequences listed, roughly 20% were seen once.

Sequences were obtained from naive CD8+ T cells from blood, with Jurkat cell RNA spiked in. Noted subset: FACS-sorted CD8+CD4-CCR7+CD45RA+ naive T cells. This clonotype originated in a human donor in good health. Some libraries in this study had Jurkat cell RNA spiked in. The rearrangement links TRBV7-9 to TRBJ1-5, with D unclear. The CDR3 DNA sequence: TGTGCCAGCAGCCTAGGAAATCAGCCCCAGCATTTT. This encodes CASSLGNQPQHF. The full variable domain, with the rest looked up from reference TRBV7-9 and TRBJ1-5, is DTGVSQNPRHKITKRGQNVTFRCDPISEHNRLYWYRQTLGQGPEFLTYFQNEAQLEKSRLLSDRFSAERPKGSFSTLEIQRTEQGDSAMYLCASSLGNQPQHFGDGTRLSIL.